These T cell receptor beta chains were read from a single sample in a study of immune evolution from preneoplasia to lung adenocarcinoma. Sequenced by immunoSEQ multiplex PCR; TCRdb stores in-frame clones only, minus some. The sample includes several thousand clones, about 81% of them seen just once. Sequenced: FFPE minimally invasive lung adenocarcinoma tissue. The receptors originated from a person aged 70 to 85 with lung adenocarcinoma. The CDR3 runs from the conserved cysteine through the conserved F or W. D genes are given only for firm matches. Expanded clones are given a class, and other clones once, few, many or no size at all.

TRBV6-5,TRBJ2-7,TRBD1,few,CASSSDRAYEQYF,TGTGCCAGCAGTTCGGACAGGGCGTACGAGCAGTACTTC
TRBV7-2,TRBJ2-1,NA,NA,CASSRDLSEQFF,TGTGCCAGCAGCCGGGACCTGAGTGAGCAGTTCTTC
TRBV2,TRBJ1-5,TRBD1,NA,CASSARDRVDQPQHF,TGTGCCAGCAGTGCACGGGACAGGGTAGATCAGCCCCAGCATTTT
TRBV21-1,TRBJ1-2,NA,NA,CASSNLRGYYGYTF,TGTGCCAGCAGCAACCTTCGAGGGTATTATGGCTACACCTTC
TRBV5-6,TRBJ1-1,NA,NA,CASSPQSHREAFF,TGTGCCAGCAGCCCCCAGAGCCACAGGGAAGCTTTCTTT
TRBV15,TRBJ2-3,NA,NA,CATSASGVSTDTQYF,TGTGCCACCAGCGCGTCCGGGGTTAGCACAGATACGCAGTATTTT
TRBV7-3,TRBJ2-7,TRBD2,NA,CASSLLPGGSYEQYF,TGTGCCAGCAGCTTATTGCCGGGAGGTTCCTACGAGCAGTACTTC
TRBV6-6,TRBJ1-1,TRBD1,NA,CASSSRQGGSEAFF,TGTGCCAGCAGTTCCCGACAGGGAGGTTCAGAAGCTTTCTTT
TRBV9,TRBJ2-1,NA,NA,CASSAEQGYYNEQFF,TGTGCCAGCAGCGCCGAGCAGGGGTACTACAATGAGCAGTTCTTC
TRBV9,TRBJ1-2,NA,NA,CASGPYGYTF,TGTGCCAGCGGACCTTATGGCTACACCTTC
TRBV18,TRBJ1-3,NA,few,CASSPPGRPSSGNTIYF,TGTGCCAGCTCACCACCGGGTCGACCATCCTCTGGAAACACCATATATTTT
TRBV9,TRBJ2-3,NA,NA,CASSALGQNTDTQYF,TGTGCCAGCAGCGCCCTTGGACAGAACACAGATACGCAGTATTTT
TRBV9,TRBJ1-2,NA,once,CASSAGGQANYGYTF,TGTGCCAGCAGCGCTGGCGGTCAGGCAAACTATGGCTACACCTTC
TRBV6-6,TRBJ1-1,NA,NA,CASSYGAAPEAFF,TGTGCCAGCAGTTACGGGGCAGCCCCTGAAGCTTTCTTT
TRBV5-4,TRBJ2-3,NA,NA,CASSLDRRQDTQYF,TGTGCCAGCAGCTTGGACAGACGCCAAGATACGCAGTATTTT
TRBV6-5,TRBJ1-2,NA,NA,CASSYDGLANYGYTF,TGTGCCAGCAGTTACGACGGTCTAGCTAACTATGGCTACACCTTC
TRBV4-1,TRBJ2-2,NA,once,CASSQDPYGELFF,TGCGCCAGCAGCCAAGATCCTTACGGGGAGCTGTTTTTT
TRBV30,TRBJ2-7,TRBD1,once,CAWSVGGTGGYEQYF,TGTGCCTGGAGTGTTGGTGGGACAGGGGGCTACGAGCAGTACTTC
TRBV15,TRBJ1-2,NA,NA,CATSSGLRYGYTF,TGTGCCACCAGCTCAGGGTTACGCTATGGCTACACCTTC
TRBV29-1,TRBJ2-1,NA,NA,CSVGWGYNEQFF,TGCAGCGTTGGATGGGGGTACAATGAGCAGTTCTTC
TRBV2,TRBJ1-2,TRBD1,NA,CASSEALTGLGGYTF,TGTGCCAGCAGTGAAGCTCTGACAGGGCTCGGTGGCTACACCTTC
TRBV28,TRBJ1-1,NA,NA,CASFTRDTDSAFF,TGTGCCAGCTTTACCAGGGACACCGATTCGGCTTTCTTT
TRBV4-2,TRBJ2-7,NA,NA,CASSQTGNEQYF,TGTGCCAGCAGCCAAACCGGCAACGAGCAGTACTTC
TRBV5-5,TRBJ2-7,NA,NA,CASTFRLGGYEQYF,TGTGCCAGCACCTTCCGTCTGGGGGGATACGAGCAGTACTTC
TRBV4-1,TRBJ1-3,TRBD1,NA,CASSQTGTVGNTIYF,TGCGCCAGCAGTCAAACCGGGACAGTAGGAAACACCATATATTTT
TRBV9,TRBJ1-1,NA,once,CASSAGPMNTEAFF,TGTGCCAGCAGCGCGGGACCGATGAACACTGAAGCTTTCTTT
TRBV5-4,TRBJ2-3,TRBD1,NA,CASSATGDLSTDTQYF,TGTGCCAGCAGCGCCACAGGGGACCTTAGCACAGATACGCAGTATTTT
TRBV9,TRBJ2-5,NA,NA,CASSVGPLGETQYF,TGTGCCAGCAGCGTAGGACCCCTGGGGGAGACCCAGTACTTC
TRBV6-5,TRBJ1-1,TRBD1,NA,CASSKDRGLSEAFF,TGTGCCAGCAGTAAAGACAGGGGGCTCTCTGAAGCTTTCTTT
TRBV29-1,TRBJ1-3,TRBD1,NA,CSATDRAGNTIYF,TGCAGCGCTACGGACAGGGCTGGAAACACCATATATTTT
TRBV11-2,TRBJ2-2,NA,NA,CASSWGRNTGELFF,TGTGCCAGCAGCTGGGGACGGAACACCGGGGAGCTGTTTTTT
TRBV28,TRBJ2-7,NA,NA,CASSAFGSTNSYEQYF,TGTGCCAGCTCTGCTTTCGGGAGTACTAACTCCTACGAGCAGTACTTC
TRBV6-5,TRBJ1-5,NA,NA,CASSSGTQPQHF,TGTGCCAGCAGTTCGGGAACTCAGCCCCAGCATTTT
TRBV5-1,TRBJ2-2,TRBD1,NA,CASSSRGTGTGNTGELFF,TGCGCCAGCAGCTCCCGAGGTACCGGGACAGGGAATACCGGGGAGCTGTTTTTT
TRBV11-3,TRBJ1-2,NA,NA,CASSQSGLGYTF,TGTGCCAGCAGCCAGTCGGGCCTCGGCTACACCTTC
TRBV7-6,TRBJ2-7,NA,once,CASSSRDSGEQYF,TGTGCCAGCAGCTCCCGGGACTCCGGCGAGCAGTACTTC
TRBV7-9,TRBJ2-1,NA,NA,CASSLEGYSYNEQFF,TGTGCCAGCAGCTTAGAAGGGTACTCCTACAATGAGCAGTTCTTC
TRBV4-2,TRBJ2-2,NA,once,CASSRDATRRTGELFF,TGTGCCAGCAGCCGAGATGCGACCCGTCGGACCGGGGAGCTGTTTTTT
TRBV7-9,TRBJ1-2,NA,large,CASTRGLRGYTF,TGTGCCAGCACCAGGGGCCTTCGAGGCTACACCTTC
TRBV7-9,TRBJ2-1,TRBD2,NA,CASSFRDYGAYEQFF,TGTGCCAGCAGCTTCCGGGACTATGGAGCGTATGAGCAGTTCTTC
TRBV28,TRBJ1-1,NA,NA,CASSLGTTRGTEAFF,TGTGCCAGCAGTTTAGGGACCACGAGGGGCACTGAAGCTTTCTTT
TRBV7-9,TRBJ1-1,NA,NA,CASSLSLSEAFF,TGTGCCAGCAGCTTAAGTTTGTCTGAAGCTTTCTTT
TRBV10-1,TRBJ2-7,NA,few,CASSDSGNEQYF,TGCGCCAGCAGTGATTCGGGCAACGAGCAGTACTTC
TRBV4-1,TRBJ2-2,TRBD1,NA,CASRPGQATGELFF,TGCGCCAGCAGACCGGGACAGGCCACCGGGGAGCTGTTTTTT
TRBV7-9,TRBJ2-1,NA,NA,CASSYPRQAPEQFF,TGTGCCAGCAGCTACCCCAGACAGGCCCCTGAGCAGTTCTTC
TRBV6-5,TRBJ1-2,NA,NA,CASSYSSLVGYTF,TGTGCCAGCAGTTACTCGAGTCTCGTAGGCTACACCTTC
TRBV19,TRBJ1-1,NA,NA,CASSISNMNTEAFF,TGTGCCAGTAGTATATCCAACATGAACACTGAAGCTTTCTTT
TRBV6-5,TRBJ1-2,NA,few,CASLPGAGYGYTF,TGTGCCAGCCTCCCGGGGGCTGGCTATGGCTACACCTTC
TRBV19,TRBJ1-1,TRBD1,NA,CASSTHRGAFF,TGTGCCAGTAGTACCCACAGGGGAGCTTTCTTT
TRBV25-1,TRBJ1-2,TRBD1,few,CASSEYGGQGGFRGYTF,TGTGCCAGCAGTGAATATGGTGGACAGGGGGGATTCCGCGGCTACACCTTC
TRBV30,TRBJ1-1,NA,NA,CAWSPPHRMNTEAFF,TGTGCCTGGAGTCCTCCCCACAGAATGAACACTGAAGCTTTCTTT
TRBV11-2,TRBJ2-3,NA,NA,CASSSSLGPVETDTQYF,TGTGCCAGCAGCTCTAGCCTCGGACCGGTGGAGACAGATACGCAGTATTTT
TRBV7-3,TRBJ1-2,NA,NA,CASSPGPAAYGYTF,TGTGCCAGCAGCCCCGGACCGGCGGCCTATGGCTACACCTTC
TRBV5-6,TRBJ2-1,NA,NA,CASSLGGDWRVYNEQFF,TGTGCCAGCAGCTTGGGAGGGGACTGGCGGGTCTACAATGAGCAGTTCTTC